This TCR beta chain emerged from a study of shared clonotypes between healthy human individuals. Across the whole study: Researchers assigned three CD4 naive, three CD4 memory, two CD8 naive and one CD8 memory plate to each donor.

Findings and limits, study-wide: Naive subsets generally exceeded memory subsets in estimated richness. Generation probabilities of non-shared clonotypes were lower (relative to those shared by all four donors). Incomplete sequencing of sorted subsets was indicated by rarefaction despite large depth.

Germline lookup yields CDR1 MNHEY and CDR2 SVGAGI. The CDR3 length is 15 residues. V was clipped by 6 bases and J by 0 bases, with 12 bases between them. For this clone: Its matching antigen is unknown.

TCRdb's copy holds only in-frame clones and misses some; the assay was immunoSEQ multiplex PCR. Of hundreds of thousands of clones listed, around 72% were seen once; the top ten hold less than 2%. Sequencing was carried out using memory CD4+ T cells sorted from blood. Subset denoted: CD45RA-negative fraction. This TCR was sampled from a woman aged 25 to 39 in good health. The V call is TRBV6-5, the J call TRBJ2-1; the D gene is possibly TRBD2 (6 bases). The chain's CDR3 is CASSPAGSSYNEQFF. The CDR3 DNA follows: TGTGCCAGCAGCCCAGCGGGTAGCTCCTACAATGAGCAGTTCTTC.